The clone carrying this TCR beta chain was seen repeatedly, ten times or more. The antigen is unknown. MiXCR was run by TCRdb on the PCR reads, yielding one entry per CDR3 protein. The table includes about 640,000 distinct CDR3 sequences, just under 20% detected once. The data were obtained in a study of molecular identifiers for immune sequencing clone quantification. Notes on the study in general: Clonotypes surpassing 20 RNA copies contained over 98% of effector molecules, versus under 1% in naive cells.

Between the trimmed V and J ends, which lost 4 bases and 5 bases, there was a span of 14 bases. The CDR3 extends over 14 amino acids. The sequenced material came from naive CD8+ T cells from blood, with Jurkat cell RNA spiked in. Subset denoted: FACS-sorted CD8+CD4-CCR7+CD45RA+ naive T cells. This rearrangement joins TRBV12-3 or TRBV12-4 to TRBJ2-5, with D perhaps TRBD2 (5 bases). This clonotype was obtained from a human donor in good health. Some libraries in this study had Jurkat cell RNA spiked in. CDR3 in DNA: TGTGCCAGCAGTTATCAGGATCCGGGGGAGACCCAGTACTTC. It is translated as CASSYQDPGETQYF.